This is a list of T cell receptor beta chains from one sample in a study of OX40 agonist ivuxolimab in advanced cancers. Assay: immunoSEQ multiplex PCR; the TCRdb copy retains only in-frame clones and omits some. The table includes roughly 110,000 clones, approximately 90% detected once. Sequencing used CD4+ or CD8+ T cells sorted from blood, obtained in a trial of the OX40 agonist ivuxolimab. Receptor source: an adult with an advanced solid tumor such as melanoma, head and neck, liver or kidney cancer. CDR3s include the opening cysteine and the closing phenylalanine or tryptophan. A D gene is named only where the DNA matches it firmly. For some rows the clone size is stated as once, few or many, or as a class when expanded; others skip it.

TRBV6-5	-	TRBJ1-1	-	CASSYMGPNTEAFF	TGTGCCAGCAGTTACATGGGACCAAACACTGAAGCTTTCTTT
TRBV28	-	TRBJ2-7	once	CASSLLYEQYF	TGTGCCAGCAGTTTACTCTACGAGCAGTACTTC
TRBV28	-	TRBJ2-2	-	CASSLTGTMNTGELFF	TGTGCCAGCAGTTTGACTGGGACGATGAACACCGGGGAGCTGTTTTTT
TRBV27	-	TRBJ2-7	-	CASSLVGARTIYEQYF	TGTGCCAGCAGTTTAGTAGGGGCCCGTACTATTTACGAGCAGTACTTC
TRBV4-3	-	TRBJ1-1	-	CASSQGGPTEAFF	TGCGCCAGCAGCCAAGGGGGTCCCACTGAAGCTTTCTTT
TRBV5-4	-	TRBJ2-2	-	CASSFRRSGELFF	TGTGCCAGCAGCTTCCGACGTAGCGGGGAGCTGTTTTTT
TRBV28	-	TRBJ1-2	-	CASSYAGTSLGYTF	TGTGCCAGCAGTTACGCCGGGACTAGTCTTGGCTACACCTTC
TRBV28	TRBD1	TRBJ1-6	-	CASSTNRDSLPLHF	TGTGCCAGCAGTACTAACCGGGACAGCCTTCCCCTCCACTTT
TRBV28	TRBD1	TRBJ2-5	once	CASRGTGQQETQYF	TGTGCCAGCAGGGGGACGGGACAGCAAGAGACCCAGTACTTC
TRBV15	-	TRBJ2-4	-	CATSTIQGPAKNIQYF	TGTGCCACCAGCACAATACAGGGCCCGGCCAAAAACATTCAGTACTTC
TRBV27	TRBD1	TRBJ1-5	once	CASSSGQGWYQPQHF	TGTGCCAGCAGTTCGGGACAGGGATGGTATCAGCCCCAGCATTTT
TRBV27	-	TRBJ2-1	-	CASSNDGTGSYNEQFF	TGTGCCAGCAGCAACGACGGGACTGGCTCCTACAATGAGCAGTTCTTC
TRBV5-6	TRBD2	TRBJ2-3	-	CASSAEDEGLAGVTDTQYF	TGTGCCAGCAGCGCCGAAGACGAGGGACTAGCGGGAGTCACAGATACGCAGTATTTT
TRBV5-6	TRBD1	TRBJ1-3	-	CASSPDRGGNTIYF	TGTGCCAGCAGCCCAGACAGGGGAGGAAACACCATATATTTT
TRBV19	TRBD2	TRBJ2-1	-	CASSSRTSGRTYNEQFF	TGTGCCAGTAGTTCTCGGACTAGCGGGAGAACCTACAATGAGCAGTTCTTC
TRBV28	TRBD2	TRBJ2-1	-	CASSTSGSYNEQFF	TGTGCCAGCAGTACTAGCGGCTCCTACAATGAGCAGTTCTTC
TRBV5-1	-	TRBJ2-5	once	CASSPLVPETQYF	TGCGCCAGCAGCCCCCTCGTCCCAGAGACCCAGTACTTC
TRBV5-6	-	TRBJ1-2	once	CASSLRAGYTF	TGTGCCAGCAGCCTCAGGGCTGGCTACACCTTC
TRBV7-3	TRBD2	TRBJ2-1	-	CASSLMSSGYNEQFF	TGTGCCAGCAGCTTAATGTCTAGCGGATACAATGAGCAGTTCTTC
TRBV19	-	TRBJ1-1	-	CASTTVQSMATEAFF	TGTGCCAGTACCACGGTACAATCTATGGCCACTGAAGCTTTCTTT
TRBV12-5	-	TRBJ2-7	-	CASGLVAGGGHGEQYF	TGTGCTAGTGGTTTGGTCGCCGGGGGAGGTCATGGCGAGCAGTACTTC
TRBV11-3	-	TRBJ2-7	-	CASSPAREQYF	TGTGCCAGCAGCCCGGCTCGGGAGCAGTACTTC
TRBV2	-	TRBJ2-1	-	CASEVRRGSRNEQFF	TGTGCCAGCGAAGTCAGAAGGGGTTCGCGGAATGAGCAGTTCTTC
TRBV18	-	TRBJ2-3	-	CASSPAITDTQYF	TGTGCCAGCTCCCCCGCGATCACAGATACGCAGTATTTT
TRBV19	-	TRBJ2-4	-	CASSMADIQYF	TGTGCCAGTAGTATGGCGGACATTCAGTACTTC
TRBV18	-	TRBJ2-1	-	CASSPGQFPINEQFF	TGTGCCAGCTCACCAGGGCAGTTCCCTATCAATGAGCAGTTCTTC
TRBV20-1	-	TRBJ2-1	-	CSATVYNEQFF	TGCAGTGCCACGGTCTACAATGAGCAGTTCTTC
TRBV11-3	-	TRBJ2-7	-	CASSLAGRGDEQYF	TGTGCCAGCAGCTTAGCCGGCAGGGGGGACGAGCAGTACTTC
TRBV30	-	TRBJ1-3	-	CAWSGYSGNTIYF	TGTGCCTGGAGCGGTTACTCTGGAAACACCATATATTTT
TRBV30	-	TRBJ1-1	-	CAWSVGGNTEAFF	TGTGCCTGGAGTGTGGGCGGTAACACTGAAGCTTTCTTT